The rows below give T cell receptor beta chains drawn from one sample of a study of cytomegalovirus exposure and HLA in healthy donors. Using immunoSEQ multiplex PCR, the repertoire was profiled, and TCRdb retains in-frame clones only, with some absent. Here the sample spans fewer than 70,000 clones, 80% being singletons. Sequenced material: PBMCs. The receptors come from a woman between 35 and 50 years old in good health and CMV-seronegative. Both conserved end residues are part of each CDR3.

J gene | V gene | CDR3 length | CDR3 protein
TRBJ2-1 | TRBV5-6 | 13 | CASSFGNPREQFF
TRBJ2-5 | TRBV28 | 20 | CASSLPSPLAGGGAPKTQYF
TRBJ1-2 | TRBV27 | 13 | CASSWRVGYGYTF
TRBJ1-4 | TRBV27 | 19 | CASSFGPNLGPPREEKLFF
TRBJ1-2 | TRBV11-2 | 17 | CASSRGPGGELNYGYTF
TRBJ2-7 | TRBV13 | 16 | CASSLGRGGPNYEQYF
TRBJ2-5 | TRBV2 | 14 | CASSYGLAEETQYF
TRBJ1-1 | TRBV9 | 15 | CASRAWGQQNTEAFF
TRBJ2-1 | TRBV5-1 | 15 | CASSLPSGAYNEQFF
TRBJ2-3 | TRBV11-2 | 16 | CASSSITRAGTDTQYF
TRBJ2-1 | TRBV6-1 | 15 | CASSEAIGQTNEQFF
TRBJ2-1 | TRBV2 | 20 | CASSETDLDTGLAGYNEQFF
TRBJ2-1 | TRBV5-4 | 14 | CASSALAGNNEQFF
TRBJ2-7 | TRBV6-1 | 14 | CASSEALRGGEQYF
TRBJ1-1 | TRBV19 | 11 | CASSQTGGAFF
TRBJ2-2 | TRBV6-5 | 14 | CASSYDWSTGELFF
TRBJ2-3 | TRBV7-9 | 16 | CASSLGGQGRKDTQYF
TRBJ1-4 | TRBV4-3 | 16 | CASSQVSGTGGEKLFF
TRBJ1-1 | TRBV29-1 | 15 | CSGTATGGSNTEAFF
TRBJ2-3 | TRBV5-1 | 14 | CASSLVGRGDTQYF
TRBJ2-2 | TRBV28 | 13 | CASTFTNTGELFF
TRBJ2-1 | TRBV9 | 16 | CASSTTSSGGHNEQFF
TRBJ2-3 | TRBV10-1 | 12 | CASSEWRHTQYF